These 15 T cell receptor beta chains came from one sample sequenced in a study of T cell changes during pregnancy in multiple sclerosis. Measured with immunoSEQ multiplex PCR; TCRdb has only the in-frame clones, and not every one. The table records 35,000 to 50,000 clones, roughly 93% of them present only once. The source material was PBMCs (not recorded whether the cells were cultured). Source of these receptors: a female donor with multiple sclerosis, enrolled in a pregnancy study.

The rearrangement links TRBV12-5 to TRBJ2-7; D gene ambiguous. V dropped 1 base and J dropped 4 bases, with 5 bases sitting between them. This CDR3 spans 12 amino acids. From germline, CDR1 is LGHNT and CDR2 FRNRAP. CDR3 in DNA: TGTGCTAGTGGTTTGGAGGCATACGAGCAGTACTTC. It translates to CASGLEAYEQYF.

CDR3 protein: CASTGQGAGEAFF. In DNA form, the CDR3 reads TGTGCCAGCACTGGACAGGGGGCGGGTGAAGCTTTCTTT. The rearrangement joins TRBV28 to TRBJ1-1; 11 bases align to TRBD1. Germline CDR1 and CDR2: MDHEN and SYDVKM. The CDR3 length is 13 residues. J gave up 7 bases and V 7 bases, and 5 bases lay outside the gene matches.

This chain joins TRBV28 and TRBJ1-2; D not certain. Germline CDR1 MDHEN, CDR2 SYDVKM. The CDR3 consists of 13 residues. V lost 3 bases and J lost 0, with 5 bases in between. The CDR3 DNA is TGTGCCAGCAGTTTGAGGGCTAACTATGGCTACACCTTC. Encoded protein: CASSLRANYGYTF.

The V call is TRBV10-1, the J call TRBJ2-2; a possible D gene is TRBD2 (6 bases). Trimming left V 3 bases short and J 4 bases short, with 21 bases between. CDR1 is WNHNN, CDR2 SYGVQD, per germline (reference sequence). The CDR3 runs 18 residues. CDR3 coding DNA: TGCGCCAGCAGTGAATTTAGTGGCGGGGCGGGGAGCACCGGGGAGCTGTTTTTT. The encoded protein is CASSEFSGGAGSTGELFF.

This clone was recorded once. The chain is built from TRBV5-1 and TRBJ2-6; D gene unclear. V dropped 4 bases and J dropped 4 bases, with 6 bases sitting between them. This CDR3 is built from 13 residues. In germline, CDR1 is SGHRS, CDR2 YFSETQ. CDR3 bases: TGCGCCAGCAGCCCCGACGGGGCCAACGTCCTGACTTTC. Translated: CASSPDGANVLTF.

CDR3 region: CASSDTGAGQPQHF. CDR3 DNA: TGTGCCAGCAGTGATACGGGGGCTGGACAGCCCCAGCATTTT. The chain is built from TRBV2 and TRBJ1-5, with TRBD1 as a possible D gene (6 bases). Germline V gives CDR1 SNHLY, CDR2 FYNNEI. The CDR3 runs to 14 residues. V dropped 3 bases and J dropped 7 bases, with 13 bases sitting between them.

A single count supports this clone. V gene TRBV7-9 combines with J gene TRBJ2-5, with D hard to call. TRBJ2-7 matches the DNA end more closely, so the J call is doubtful. The CDR3 extends over 14 amino acids. CDR1 SEHNR and CDR2 FQNEAQ come from the germline V gene (reference sequence). CDR3 sequence reads: CASSPLHPGYEQYF. CDR3 nucleotides: TGTGCCAGCAGCCCCCTCCATCCGGGCTACGAGCAGTACTTC.

The chain combines TRBV19 with TRBJ2-7, with unresolved D. Between the trimmed V and J ends, which lost 3 bases and 4 bases, there was a span of 13 bases. The CDR3 sequence is 14 residues long. The germline gives CDR1 LNHDA, CDR2 SQIVND (reference sequence). This CDR3 reads CASSIRESNYEQYF. CDR3 nucleotide sequence: TGTGCCAGTAGTATCCGTGAGTCCAATTACGAGCAGTACTTC.

The gene calls are TRBV30 and TRBJ2-7; 10 nucleotides align to TRBD1. Losses at the gene ends were 5 bases for V and 5 bases for J; bases not matched to a gene: 3. The CDR3 consists of 12 residues. Germline CDR1 reads GTSNPN; CDR2 reads SVGIG (reference sequence). The CDR3 bases are TGTGCCTGGGGACAGGGGGACCACGAGCAGTACTTC. It translates to CAWGQGDHEQYF.

The chain uses TRBV19 and TRBJ2-3; the match to TRBD1 covers 7 bases. This CDR3 is 17 amino acids long. Germline V CDR1 and CDR2: LNHDA, SQIVND (reference sequence). V lost 4 bases and J lost 7; bases outside the gene matches: 17. As DNA, the CDR3 is TGTGCCAGTAGTAAGGACGAGGGGGCCTCTGGACTTAATACGCAGTATTTT. This gives the protein CASSKDEGASGLNTQYF.

The chain links TRBV18 to TRBJ1-3, with a possible D match to TRBD1 (6 bases). Trimming took 3 bases from V and 2 from J, leaving 11 bases between them. The CDR3 loop spans 15 amino acids. The V gene's germline CDR1 is KGHSH and CDR2 LQKENI. CDR3 protein: CASSPRTVPGNTIYF. CDR3 DNA sequence: TGTGCCAGCTCACCTCGGACAGTCCCTGGAAACACCATATATTTT. The whole variable domain, filled in from reference TRBV18 and TRBJ1-3, reads NAGVMQNPRHLVRRRGQEARLRCSPMKGHSHVYWYRQLPEEGLKFMVYLQKENIIDESGMPKERFSAEFPKEGPSILRIQQVVRGDSAAYFCASSPRTVPGNTIYFGEGSWLTVV.

The V and J genes are TRBV9 and TRBJ1-5; D is possibly TRBD1 (6 bases). V lost 3 bases and J 3 bases, leaving 13 bases between the germline ends. Germline CDR1 reads SGDLS; CDR2 reads YYNGEE. The CDR3 contains 15 residues. As DNA, the CDR3 is TGTGCCAGCAGCGCGGGGGGGCTTTCCAATCAGCCCCAGCATTTT. It is translated as CASSAGGLSNQPQHF.

J is TRBJ2-7 and V is TRBV28, with 8 bases lining up with TRBD1. Germline V gene lookup returns CDR1 MDHEN and CDR2 SYDVKM. The CDR3 sequence is 14 residues long. V shed 6 bases, J shed 6 bases, and the junction held 10 bases outside the gene matches. CDR3 DNA: TGTGCCAGCAGGCAGGGGGCCCCCGTTAGCGAGCAGTACTTC. This encodes CASRQGAPVSEQYF.

This clone has only a few counts. This chain joins TRBV6-1 and TRBJ1-3, with D possibly TRBD1 on 5 matching bases. The CDR3 contains 16 residues. V gave up 3 bases and J gave up 4 bases, with 16 bases separating them. CDR1 and CDR2 from the germline V gene are MNHNS and SASEGT. CDR3 sequence: CASSDLQGSGGNTIYF. The CDR3 bases are TGTGCCAGCAGTGACCTCCAGGGCTCGGGAGGAAACACCATATATTTT.

The CDR3 bases are TGTGCCAGTAGCTCTGGCAGGGGTTTTGAAGAGACCCAGTACTTC. Protein: CASSSGRGFEETQYF. The chain links TRBV19 to TRBJ2-5; the D gene is possibly TRBD1 (6 bases). This CDR3 contains 15 residues. V was trimmed by 6 bases and J by 3 bases, leaving 17 bases between them. Germline loops: CDR1 LNHDA, CDR2 SQIVND (reference sequence).